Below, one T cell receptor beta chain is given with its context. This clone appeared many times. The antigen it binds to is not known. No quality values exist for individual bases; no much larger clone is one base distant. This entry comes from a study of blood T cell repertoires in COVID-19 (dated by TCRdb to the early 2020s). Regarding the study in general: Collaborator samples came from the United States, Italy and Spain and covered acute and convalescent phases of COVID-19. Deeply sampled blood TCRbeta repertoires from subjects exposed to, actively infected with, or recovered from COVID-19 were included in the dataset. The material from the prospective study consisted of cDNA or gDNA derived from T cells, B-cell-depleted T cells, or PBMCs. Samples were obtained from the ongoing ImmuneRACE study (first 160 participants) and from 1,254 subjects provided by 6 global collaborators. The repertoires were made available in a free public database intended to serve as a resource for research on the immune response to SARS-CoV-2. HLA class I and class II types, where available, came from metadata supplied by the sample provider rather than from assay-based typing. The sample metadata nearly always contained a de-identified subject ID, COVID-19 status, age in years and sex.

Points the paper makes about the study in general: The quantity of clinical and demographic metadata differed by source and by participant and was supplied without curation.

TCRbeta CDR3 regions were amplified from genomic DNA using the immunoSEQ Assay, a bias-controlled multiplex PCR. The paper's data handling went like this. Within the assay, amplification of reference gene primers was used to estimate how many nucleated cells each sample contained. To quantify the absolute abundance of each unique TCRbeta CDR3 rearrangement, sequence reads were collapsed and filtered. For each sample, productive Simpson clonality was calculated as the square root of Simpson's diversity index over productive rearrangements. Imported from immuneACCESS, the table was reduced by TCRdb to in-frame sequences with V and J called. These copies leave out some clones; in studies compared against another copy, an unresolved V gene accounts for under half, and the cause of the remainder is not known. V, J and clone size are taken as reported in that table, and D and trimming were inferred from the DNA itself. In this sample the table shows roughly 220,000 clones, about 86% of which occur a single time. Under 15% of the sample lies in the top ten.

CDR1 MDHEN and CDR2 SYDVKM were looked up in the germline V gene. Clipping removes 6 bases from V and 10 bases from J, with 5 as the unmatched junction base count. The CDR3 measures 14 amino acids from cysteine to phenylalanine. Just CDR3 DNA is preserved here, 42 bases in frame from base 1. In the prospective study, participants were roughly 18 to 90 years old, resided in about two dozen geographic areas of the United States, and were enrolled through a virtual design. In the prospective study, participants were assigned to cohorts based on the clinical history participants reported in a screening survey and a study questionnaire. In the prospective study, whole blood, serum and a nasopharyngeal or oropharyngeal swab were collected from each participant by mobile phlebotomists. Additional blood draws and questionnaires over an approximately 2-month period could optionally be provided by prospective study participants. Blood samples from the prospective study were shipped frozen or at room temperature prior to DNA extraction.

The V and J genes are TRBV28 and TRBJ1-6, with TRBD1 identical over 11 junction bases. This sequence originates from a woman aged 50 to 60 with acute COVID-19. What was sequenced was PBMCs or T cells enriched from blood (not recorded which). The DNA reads TGTGCCAGCAGACCGGGACAGGGGGGATCACCCCTCCACTTT. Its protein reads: CASRPGQGGSPLHF.